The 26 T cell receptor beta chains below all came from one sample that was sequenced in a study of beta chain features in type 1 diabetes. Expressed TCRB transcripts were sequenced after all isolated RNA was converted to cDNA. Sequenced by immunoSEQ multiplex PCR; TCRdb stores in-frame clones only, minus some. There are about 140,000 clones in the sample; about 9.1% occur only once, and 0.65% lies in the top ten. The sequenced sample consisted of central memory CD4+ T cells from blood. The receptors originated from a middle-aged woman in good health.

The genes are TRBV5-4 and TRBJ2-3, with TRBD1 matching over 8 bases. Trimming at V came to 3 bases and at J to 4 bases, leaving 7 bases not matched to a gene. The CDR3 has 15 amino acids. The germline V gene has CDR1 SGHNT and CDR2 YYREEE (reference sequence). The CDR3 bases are TGTGCCAGCAGCTCCCGACAGGGGTCCCCAGATACGCAGTATTTT. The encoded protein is CASSSRQGSPDTQYF.

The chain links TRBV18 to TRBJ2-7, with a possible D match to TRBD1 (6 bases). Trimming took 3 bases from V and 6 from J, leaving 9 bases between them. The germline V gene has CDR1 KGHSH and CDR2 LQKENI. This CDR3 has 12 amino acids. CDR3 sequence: CASSPRQVEQYF. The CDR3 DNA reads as TGTGCCAGCTCACCGAGACAGGTCGAGCAGTACTTC.

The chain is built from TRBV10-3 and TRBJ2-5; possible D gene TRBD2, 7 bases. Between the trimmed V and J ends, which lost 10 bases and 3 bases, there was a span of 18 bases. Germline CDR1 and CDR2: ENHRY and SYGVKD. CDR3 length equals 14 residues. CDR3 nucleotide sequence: TGTGCCACAGCTAGGGGGGGGGATGAAGAGACCCAGTACTTC. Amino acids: CATARGGDEETQYF.

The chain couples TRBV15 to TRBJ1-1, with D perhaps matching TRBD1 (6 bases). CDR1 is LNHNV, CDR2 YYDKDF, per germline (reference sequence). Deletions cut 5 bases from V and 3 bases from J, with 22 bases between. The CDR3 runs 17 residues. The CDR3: CATSRGGQGAGDTEAFF. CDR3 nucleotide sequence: TGTGCCACCAGCCGAGGGGGTCAAGGGGCAGGGGACACTGAAGCTTTCTTT. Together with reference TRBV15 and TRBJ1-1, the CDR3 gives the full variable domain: DAMVIQNPRYQVTQFGKPVTLSCSQTLNHNVMYWYQQKSSQAPKLLFHYYDKDFNNEADTPDNFQSRRPNTSFCFLDIRSPGLGDTAMYLCATSRGGQGAGDTEAFFGQGTRLTVV.

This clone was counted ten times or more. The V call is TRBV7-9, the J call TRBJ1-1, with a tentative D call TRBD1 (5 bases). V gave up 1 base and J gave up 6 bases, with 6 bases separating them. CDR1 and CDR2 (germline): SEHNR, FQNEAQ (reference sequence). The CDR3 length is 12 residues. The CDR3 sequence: CASSLVRAEAFF. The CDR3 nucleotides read TGTGCCAGCAGCTTAGTCAGGGCTGAAGCTTTCTTT.

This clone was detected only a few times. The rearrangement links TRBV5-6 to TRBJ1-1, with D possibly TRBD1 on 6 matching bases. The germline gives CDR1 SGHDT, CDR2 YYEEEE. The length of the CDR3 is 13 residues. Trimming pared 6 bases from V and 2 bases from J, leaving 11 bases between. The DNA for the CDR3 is TGTGCCAGCACCCGGGACACAAACACTGAAGCTTTCTTT. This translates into CASTRDTNTEAFF. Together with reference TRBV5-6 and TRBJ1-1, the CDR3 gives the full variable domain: DAGVTQSPTHLIKTRGQQVTLRCSPKSGHDTVSWYQQALGQGPQFIFQYYEEEERQRGNFPDRFSGHQFPNYSSELNVNALLLGDSALYLCASTRDTNTEAFFGQGTRLTVV.

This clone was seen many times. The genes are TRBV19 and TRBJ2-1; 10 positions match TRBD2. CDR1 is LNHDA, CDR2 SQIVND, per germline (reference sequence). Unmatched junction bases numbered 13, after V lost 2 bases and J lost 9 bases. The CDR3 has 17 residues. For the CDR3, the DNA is TGTGCCAGTAGTATACCACCGCAGCGGGGGGGTTTCGGTGAGCAGTTCTTC. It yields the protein CASSIPPQRGGFGEQFF.

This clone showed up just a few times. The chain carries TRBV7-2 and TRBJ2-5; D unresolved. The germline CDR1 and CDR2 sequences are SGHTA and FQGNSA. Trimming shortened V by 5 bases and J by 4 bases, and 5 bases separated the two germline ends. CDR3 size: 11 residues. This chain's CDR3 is CASSRLETQYF. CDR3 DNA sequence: TGTGCCAGCAGCCGTTTAGAGACCCAGTACTTC.

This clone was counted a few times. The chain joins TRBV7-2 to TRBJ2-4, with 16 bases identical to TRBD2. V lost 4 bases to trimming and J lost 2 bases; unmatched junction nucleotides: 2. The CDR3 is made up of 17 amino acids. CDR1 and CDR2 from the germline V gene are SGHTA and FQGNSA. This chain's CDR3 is CASSSGLAGGPKNIQYF. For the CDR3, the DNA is TGTGCCAGCAGCTCGGGACTAGCGGGGGGGCCCAAAAACATTCAGTACTTC.

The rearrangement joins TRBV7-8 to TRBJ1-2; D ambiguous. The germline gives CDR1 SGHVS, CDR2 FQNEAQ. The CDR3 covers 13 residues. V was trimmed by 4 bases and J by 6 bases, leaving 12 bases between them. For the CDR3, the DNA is TGTGCCAGCAGCTCTGCGGGTTCCAATGGCTACACCTTC. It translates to CASSSAGSNGYTF.

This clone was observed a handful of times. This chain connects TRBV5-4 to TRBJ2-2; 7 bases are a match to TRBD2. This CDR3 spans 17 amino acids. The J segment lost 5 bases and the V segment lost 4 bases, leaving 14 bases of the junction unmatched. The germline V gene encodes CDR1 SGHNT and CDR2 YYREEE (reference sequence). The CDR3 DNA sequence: TGTGCCAGCAGCACCCCCTCCGCGCGGGGGAGAACCGGGGAGCTGTTTTTT. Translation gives CASSTPSARGRTGELFF.

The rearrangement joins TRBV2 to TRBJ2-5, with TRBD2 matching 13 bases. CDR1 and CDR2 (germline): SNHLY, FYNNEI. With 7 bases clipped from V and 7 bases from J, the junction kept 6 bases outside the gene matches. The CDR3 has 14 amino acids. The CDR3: CASTGLAGPGTQYF. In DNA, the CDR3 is TGTGCCAGCACGGGACTAGCGGGGCCAGGGACCCAGTACTTC.

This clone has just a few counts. The CDR3 DNA reads TGTGCCAGCAGTGAAGCGGCCGGGGGGTATGGCTACACCTTC. Residues: CASSEAAGGYGYTF. The rearrangement joins TRBV2 to TRBJ1-2, with D perhaps matching TRBD1 (5 bases). CDR1 and CDR2 (germline): SNHLY, FYNNEI. The V end lost 0 bases, the J end lost 5 bases, and 10 bases lay between the germline ends. This CDR3 is 14 amino acids long.

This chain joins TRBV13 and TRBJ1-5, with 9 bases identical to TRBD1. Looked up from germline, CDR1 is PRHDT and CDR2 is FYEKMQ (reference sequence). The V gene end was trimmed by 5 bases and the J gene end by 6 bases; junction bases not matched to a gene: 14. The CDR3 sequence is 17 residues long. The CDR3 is CASSRNARQGGIQPQHF. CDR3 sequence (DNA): TGTGCCAGCAGCCGAAACGCCAGACAGGGGGGGATTCAGCCCCAGCATTTT.

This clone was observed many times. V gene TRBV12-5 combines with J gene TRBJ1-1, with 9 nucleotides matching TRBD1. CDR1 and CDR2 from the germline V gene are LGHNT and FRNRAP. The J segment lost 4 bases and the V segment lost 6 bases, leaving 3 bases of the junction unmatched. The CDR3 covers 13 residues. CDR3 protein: CASGMTGGTEAFF. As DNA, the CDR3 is TGTGCTAGTGGCATGACAGGGGGCACTGAAGCTTTCTTT.

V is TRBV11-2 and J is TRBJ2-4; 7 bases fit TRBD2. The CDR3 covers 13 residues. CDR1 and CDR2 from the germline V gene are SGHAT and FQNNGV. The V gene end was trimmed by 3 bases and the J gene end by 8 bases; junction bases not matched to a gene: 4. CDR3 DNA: TGTGCCAGCAGCTTCCGGGAGGCGGACATTCAGTACTTC. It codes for CASSFREADIQYF.

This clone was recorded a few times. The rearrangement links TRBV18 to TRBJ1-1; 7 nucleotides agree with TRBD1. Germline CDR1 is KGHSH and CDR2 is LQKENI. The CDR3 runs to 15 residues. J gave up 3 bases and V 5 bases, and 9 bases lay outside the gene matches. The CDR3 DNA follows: TGTGCCAGCTCAGTAACAGGGGCGCAGGACACTGAAGCTTTCTTT. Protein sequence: CASSVTGAQDTEAFF.

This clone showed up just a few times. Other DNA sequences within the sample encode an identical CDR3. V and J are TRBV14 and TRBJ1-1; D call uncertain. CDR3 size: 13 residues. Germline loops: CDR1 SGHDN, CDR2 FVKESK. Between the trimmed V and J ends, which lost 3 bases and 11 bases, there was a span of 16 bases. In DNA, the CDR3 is TGTGCCAGCAGCCAGAAGTCTTCGAACGGGGCTTTCTTT. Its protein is CASSQKSSNGAFF.

The CDR3 DNA follows: TGCGCCAGCAGCAAGACTAGCGGGGGGGCCGGCAATGAGCAGTTCTTC. Translation: CASSKTSGGAGNEQFF. The chain is built from TRBV4-3 and TRBJ2-1; 14 positions agree with TRBD2. V lost 5 bases to trimming and J lost 6 bases; unmatched junction nucleotides: 6. CDR3 length: 16 amino acids. CDR1 is LGHNA and CDR2 is YSLEER in the germline V gene.

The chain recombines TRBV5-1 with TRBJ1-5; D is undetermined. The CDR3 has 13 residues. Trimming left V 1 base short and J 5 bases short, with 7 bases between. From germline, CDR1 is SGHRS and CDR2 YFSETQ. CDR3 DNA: TGCGCCAGCAGCTTGAACGGAGATCAGCCCCAGCATTTT. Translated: CASSLNGDQPQHF.

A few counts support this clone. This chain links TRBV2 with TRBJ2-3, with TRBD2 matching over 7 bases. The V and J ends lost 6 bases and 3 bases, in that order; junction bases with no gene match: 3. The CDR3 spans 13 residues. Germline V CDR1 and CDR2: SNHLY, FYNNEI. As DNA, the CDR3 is TGTGCCAGCAGCGCCGGGAGGACAGATACGCAGTATTTT. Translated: CASSAGRTDTQYF.

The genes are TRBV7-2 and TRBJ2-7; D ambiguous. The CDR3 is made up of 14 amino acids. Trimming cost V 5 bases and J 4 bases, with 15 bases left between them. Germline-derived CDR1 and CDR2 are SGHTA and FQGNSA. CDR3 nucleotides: TGTGCCAGCAGCCGGCCGACCGAACAGTACGAGCAGTACTTC. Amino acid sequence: CASSRPTEQYEQYF.

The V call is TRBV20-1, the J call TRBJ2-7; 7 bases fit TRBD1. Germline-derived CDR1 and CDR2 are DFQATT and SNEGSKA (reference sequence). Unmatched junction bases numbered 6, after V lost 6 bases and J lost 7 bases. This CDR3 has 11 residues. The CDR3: CSAPGQREQYF. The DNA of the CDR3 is TGCAGTGCCCCGGGACAGAGGGAGCAGTACTTC.

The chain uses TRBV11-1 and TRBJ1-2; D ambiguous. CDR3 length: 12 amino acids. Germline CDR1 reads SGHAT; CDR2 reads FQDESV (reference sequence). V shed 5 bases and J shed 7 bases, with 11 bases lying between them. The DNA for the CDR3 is TGTGCCAGCAGCGGCGCGAGGGCTGGCTACACCTTC. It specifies CASSGARAGYTF. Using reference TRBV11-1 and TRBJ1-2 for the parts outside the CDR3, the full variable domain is EAEVAQSPRYKITEKSQAVAFWCDPISGHATLYWYRQILGQGPELLVQFQDESVVDDSQLPKDRFSAERLKGVDSTLKIQPAELGDSAMYLCASSGARAGYTFGSGTRLTVV.

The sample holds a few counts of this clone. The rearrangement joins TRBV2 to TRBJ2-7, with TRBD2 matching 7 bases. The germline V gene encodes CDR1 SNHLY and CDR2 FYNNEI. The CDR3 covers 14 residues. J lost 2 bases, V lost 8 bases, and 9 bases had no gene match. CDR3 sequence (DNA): TGTGCCAGCTCGGGCGGCGGGGGAGCCTACGAGCAGTACTTC. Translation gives CASSGGGGAYEQYF.

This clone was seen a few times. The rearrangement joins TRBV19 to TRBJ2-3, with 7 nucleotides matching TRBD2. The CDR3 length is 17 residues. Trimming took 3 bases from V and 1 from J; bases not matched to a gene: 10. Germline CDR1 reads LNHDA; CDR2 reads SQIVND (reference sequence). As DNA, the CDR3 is TGTGCCAGTAGTATTTCCCTTTCGGGGGGAGGCACAGATACGCAGTATTTT. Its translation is CASSISLSGGGTDTQYF. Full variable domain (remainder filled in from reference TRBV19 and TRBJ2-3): DGGITQSPKYLFRKEGQNVTLSCEQNLNHDAMYWYRQDPGQGLRLIYYSQIVNDFQKGDIAEGYSVSREKKESFPLTVTSAQKNPTAFYLCASSISLSGGGTDTQYFGPGTRLTVL.